The clone carrying this T cell receptor (beta chain) was recorded only once. The CDR3 loop spans 15 amino acids. Germline trimming cut 2 bases from V and 4 bases from J; bases unmatched to any gene: 8. Germline V lookup: CDR1 SGHTS, CDR2 YDEGEE. This entry belongs to a study of blood T cell repertoires in COVID-19. Here immunoSEQ multiplex PCR was the method, and the copy in TCRdb shows in-frame clones only, minus some. The sample carries more than 400,000 clones, about 85% recorded once. The sequence was obtained from a woman aged 18-29 years who had recovered from COVID-19. The sequencing input was PBMCs or T cells enriched from blood (not recorded which). The rearrangement links TRBV5-8 to TRBJ1-2; 7 nucleotides agree with TRBD1. CDR3 nucleotides: TGTGCCAGCAGCTTACTGGGACAGAGCTCCTATGGCTACACCTTC. It translates to CASSLLGQSSYGYTF.